Listed below are T cell receptor beta chains from one sample, sequenced in a study of cytomegalovirus exposure and HLA in healthy donors. Clones were read by immunoSEQ multiplex PCR, and TCRdb kept only the in-frame ones, dropping some. The sample has over 100,000 clones; roughly 80% are singletons. Sequenced: PBMCs. Receptors were obtained from a female donor in good health and CMV-seronegative. Both conserved end residues are part of each CDR3. A D gene is named only where the DNA matches it firmly. Where a row states a size, it is once, few, many or the class of an expanded clone; other rows omit it.

clone size	J gene	D gene	V gene	CDR3 DNA	CDR3 protein
few	TRBJ1-4	-	TRBV2	TGTGCCAGCAGTGTAAAGCGGGTAGGCCTCGGAGGAAAACTGTTTTTT	CASSVKRVGLGGKLFF
-	TRBJ2-1	-	TRBV7-9	TGTTCCAGCAGCCCTACGGTAGTACGCTCCTACAATGAGCAGTTCTTC	CSSSPTVVRSYNEQFF
-	TRBJ2-1	TRBD2	TRBV6-5	TGTGCCAGCAGTTCAAGCGGGGTATACAATGAGCAGTTCTTC	CASSSSGVYNEQFF
-	TRBJ1-2	-	TRBV18	TGTGCCAGCTCACCCCCCGGGGGTGGCTACACCTTC	CASSPPGGGYTF
-	TRBJ1-5	TRBD1	TRBV4-1	TGCGCCAGCAGCCCCAAGGTCCAGGGGGCAAGTGTCGGCAATCAGCCCCAGCATTTT	CASSPKVQGASVGNQPQHF
-	TRBJ1-5	TRBD1	TRBV15	TGTGCCACCAGCAACTACAGGGGCTGGAATCAGCCCCAGCATTTT	CATSNYRGWNQPQHF
-	TRBJ1-2	TRBD1	TRBV2	TGTGCCAGCAGTGGGACAGGGGGCGATCACTATGGCTACACCTTC	CASSGTGGDHYGYTF
-	TRBJ2-3	TRBD2	TRBV19	TGTGCCAGTAGTATAGGGACTAGGGGCACAGATACGCAGTATTTT	CASSIGTRGTDTQYF
once	TRBJ1-1	TRBD1	TRBV6-4	TGTGCCAGCAGACAGGGGGGCCTTCGCTCGGTGGACACTGAAGCTTTCTTT	CASRQGGLRSVDTEAFF
-	TRBJ1-2	TRBD1	TRBV13	TGTGCCAGCAGCTCTGAACAGGGGAGCTATGGCTACACCTTC	CASSSEQGSYGYTF
-	TRBJ2-3	TRBD2	TRBV6-4	TGTGCCAGCAGTGACTCGAGCGGGGGGAGAGATACGCAGTATTTT	CASSDSSGGRDTQYF
-	TRBJ1-2	-	TRBV7-9	TGTGCCAGCAGCTTATTGGAGGTTGATGGCTACACCTTC	CASSLLEVDGYTF
-	TRBJ2-7	-	TRBV5-6	TGTGCCAGCAGCCCGGCCACAGGGACCAACGAGCAGTACTTC	CASSPATGTNEQYF
once	TRBJ1-1	TRBD1	TRBV5-6	TGTGCCAGCACCCAGGGGGCGAACACTGAAGCTTTCTTT	CASTQGANTEAFF
-	TRBJ1-5	-	TRBV7-8	TGTGCCAGCAGCTTAGGAGGAGATCAGCCCCAGCATTTT	CASSLGGDQPQHF
-	TRBJ1-4	-	TRBV27	TGTGCCAGCAGTTTCTCAGGAGGGGCGGGCTGGGATGAAAAACTGTTTTTT	CASSFSGGAGWDEKLFF
-	TRBJ1-2	TRBD1	TRBV4-1	TGCGCCAGCAGCCAATCCGGACAGGGATCGACTGGCTACACCTTC	CASSQSGQGSTGYTF
-	TRBJ2-5	TRBD1	TRBV18	TGTGCCAGCTCACCAAAGAGAGACAGGGGGAAGGAGACCCAGTACTTC	CASSPKRDRGKETQYF
few	TRBJ1-5	-	TRBV10-3	TGTGCCATCAGTGACGGGGTCGGCAATCAGCCCCAGCATTTT	CAISDGVGNQPQHF
-	TRBJ2-7	TRBD1	TRBV11-2	TGTGCCAGCAGCTCAAATCTCGGGACAGACTTCTACGAGCAGTACTTC	CASSSNLGTDFYEQYF
-	TRBJ1-1	TRBD1	TRBV6-1	TGTGCCAGCAGAGGACAGGATGAGAACACTGAAGCTTTCTTT	CASRGQDENTEAFF
-	TRBJ1-4	-	TRBV27	TGTGCCAGCAGTTTATCGGCAGGAGGGCGGGAACTGTTTTTT	CASSLSAGGRELFF
-	TRBJ2-2	-	TRBV27	TGTGCCAGCAGTTTGATAGTGTATGGGAGCACCGGGGAGCTGTTTTTT	CASSLIVYGSTGELFF
-	TRBJ2-7	-	TRBV9	TGTGCCAGCAGCGTACAGGGGGGCGAGCAGTACTTC	CASSVQGGEQYF